Presented here are 29 T cell receptor beta chains from one specimen sequenced in a study of shared clonotypes between healthy human individuals. Selected positively for CCR7 and CD45RO-negative, naive CD8 cells excluded terminally differentiated effector memory CD45RA+ cells. The data were produced by immunoSEQ multiplex PCR, yet TCRdb's version contains in-frame clones alone and is incomplete. The top ten hold over 1.5% of the sample, which has roughly 2.1 million clones, approximately 94% seen once. Sequencing was carried out using naive CD8+ T cells from PBMCs. All receptors come from a man aged 18 to 35 in good health. Some clones in this sample may be carry-over from other donors' samples.

This sequence joins TRBV19 and TRBJ2-7, with unresolved D. Trimming cost V 5 bases and J 2 bases, with 16 bases left between them. Per germline, CDR1 LNHDA and CDR2 SQIVND (reference sequence). The CDR3 totals 15 residues. The CDR3 nucleotides are TGTGCCAGTAGTGTCGGGTTGGGCAGAGCCTACGAGCAGTACTTC. It codes for CASSVGLGRAYEQYF.

This clone was seen a single time. V gene TRBV19 combines with J gene TRBJ1-5, with D tentatively TRBD1 (6 bases). Germline V CDR1 and CDR2: LNHDA, SQIVND (reference sequence). The germline V and J ends were trimmed by 6 bases and 5 bases, with 23 bases remaining between them. The CDR3 is 17 amino acids. The CDR3 region is CASSTPDSEGTYQPQHF. CDR3 bases: TGTGCCAGTAGCACTCCGGACAGCGAAGGGACCTATCAGCCCCAGCATTTT.

The V call is TRBV27, the J call TRBJ2-1; the match to TRBD1 covers 9 bases. J was trimmed by 3 bases and V by 6 bases; bases with no gene match: 9. Germline V lookup: CDR1 MNHEY, CDR2 SMNVEV (reference sequence). The CDR3 totals 16 residues. The CDR3 nucleotides read TGTGCCAGCAGGCCTGGAACAGGGGGCTACTACAATGAGCAGTTCTTC. Protein sequence: CASRPGTGGYYNEQFF.

This rearrangement joins TRBV10-3 to TRBJ2-7; D remains unclear. This CDR3 has 12 residues. Trimming removed 8 bases at V and 0 bases at J, with 8 bases between. The germline V gene encodes CDR1 ENHRY and CDR2 SYGVKD. The CDR3 loop reads CAIRPDSYEQYF. The CDR3 DNA sequence: TGTGCCATCCGCCCTGACTCCTACGAGCAGTACTTC.

The chain employs TRBV10-1 and TRBJ2-7, with D possibly TRBD2 on 5 matching bases. The V and J ends lost 9 bases and 4 bases respectively, with 16 bases between them. From germline, CDR1 is WNHNN and CDR2 SYGVQD (reference sequence). This CDR3 is 13 amino acids long. As DNA, the CDR3 is TGCGCCAGTAAACTAGAAATTAGGTACGAGCAGTACTTC. Protein sequence: CASKLEIRYEQYF.

The chain has TRBV7-9 and TRBJ2-1; D not certain. The ends were cut back, 5 bases at V and 0 bases at J, with 14 bases in the middle. CDR3 length: 16 amino acids. Germline lookup yields CDR1 SEHNR and CDR2 FQNEAQ (reference sequence). CDR3 in amino acids: CASSPPGSVSYNEQFF. CDR3 bases: TGTGCCAGCAGCCCCCCGGGCTCCGTCTCCTACAATGAGCAGTTCTTC.

On this clone: This specimen includes other DNA sequences encoding the same CDR3. The V gene is TRBV27, the J gene TRBJ2-3; D possibly corresponds to TRBD2 (6 bases). The CDR3 covers 13 residues. V was shortened by 2 bases and J by 3 bases, with 6 bases between the two germline ends. Germline CDR1 reads MNHEY; CDR2 reads SMNVEV (reference sequence). CDR3 amino acids: CASSLLATDTQYF. CDR3 DNA sequence: TGTGCCAGCAGTTTACTAGCGACAGATACGCAGTATTTT.

The chain employs TRBV28 and TRBJ2-3; TRBD2 matches 8 bases. With 4 bases clipped from V and 5 bases from J, the junction kept 11 bases outside the gene matches. Germline loops: CDR1 MDHEN, CDR2 SYDVKM. This CDR3 has 16 residues. CDR3 in DNA: TGTGCCAGCAGTTCATTCCGGGAGGGCCGTAGAGATACGCAGTATTTT. Translation: CASSSFREGRRDTQYF.

CDR3 sequence: CASSPDPGGSYEQYF. CDR3 DNA sequence: TGTGCCAGCAGTCCAGACCCAGGGGGCTCCTACGAGCAGTACTTC. The genes are TRBV28 and TRBJ2-7, with 7 bases that match TRBD1. Germline values: CDR1 MDHEN, CDR2 SYDVKM. The CDR3 is 15 residues long. V gave up 5 bases and J gave up 0 bases; unmatched junction bases: 7. Together with reference TRBV28 and TRBJ2-7, the CDR3 gives the full variable domain: DVKVTQSSRYLVKRTGEKVFLECVQDMDHENMFWYRQDPGLGLRLIYFSYDVKMKEKGDIPEGYSVSREKKERFSLILESASTNQTSMYLCASSPDPGGSYEQYFGPGTRLTVT.

In this sample, this clone turned up many times. This chain uses TRBV6-6 with TRBJ2-3; D is unclear. The CDR3 spans 11 residues. Trimming took off 2 bases at V and 11 bases at J, with 8 bases between the two ends. CDR1 MNHNY and CDR2 SVGAGI come from the germline V gene (reference sequence). CDR3 DNA sequence: TGTGCCAGCAGTTACGGCGGCGAGCAGTATTTT. Amino acids: CASSYGGEQYF.

The V call is TRBV11-2, the J call TRBJ2-6; the D gene is possibly TRBD1 (5 bases). The ends were cut back, 5 bases at V and 4 bases at J, with 18 bases in the middle. This CDR3 has 17 residues. Germline CDR1 reads SGHAT; CDR2 reads FQNNGV. The CDR3 DNA sequence: TGTGCCAGCAGCCCCGGACAAGGGGTGTCCGGGGCCAACGTCCTGACTTTC. Residues: CASSPGQGVSGANVLTF.

V is TRBV19 and J is TRBJ1-2; no firm D call. CDR1 is LNHDA and CDR2 is SQIVND in the germline V gene (reference sequence). Trimming stripped 3 bases from V and 2 bases from J, with 7 bases between. CDR3 length: 13 residues. CDR3 DNA: TGTGCCAGTAGTATTAAGGAGAACTATGGCTACACCTTC. This encodes CASSIKENYGYTF.

The rearrangement uses TRBV7-6 and TRBJ2-7, with 13 positions matching TRBD2. Germline V gives CDR1 SGHVS, CDR2 FNYEAQ. After removal of 5 bases from V and 4 bases from J, the junction contained 8 bases not matched to a gene. This CDR3 is 16 amino acids long. In nucleotides, the CDR3 is TGTGCCAGCAGCCCCGGACTAGCGGGAGCCCCGTACGAGCAGTACTTC. Translation gives CASSPGLAGAPYEQYF.

The rearrangement joins TRBV5-1 to TRBJ1-1; 7 nucleotides match TRBD1. V shed 1 base and J 4 bases; nucleotides not matched to a gene: 16. The germline V gene encodes CDR1 SGHRS and CDR2 YFSETQ. This CDR3 has 18 residues. The CDR3: CASSLWGSGGMVGTEAFF. DNA for the CDR3: TGCGCCAGCAGCTTGTGGGGGTCAGGGGGAATGGTAGGCACTGAAGCTTTCTTT.

The rearrangement uses TRBV7-2 and TRBJ2-7; D unresolved. V was pared by 4 bases and J by 3 bases, with 13 bases between. The length of the CDR3 is 14 residues. The germline gives CDR1 SGHTA, CDR2 FQGNSA. The CDR3 here is CASSSELSRYEQYF. The DNA of the CDR3 is TGTGCCAGCAGCTCTGAGCTCTCCCGCTACGAGCAGTACTTC.

On this clone itself: This CDR3 is also generated by other DNA sequences in the sample. This rearrangement joins TRBV27 to TRBJ2-7; 10 bases match TRBD1. The germline gives CDR1 MNHEY, CDR2 SMNVEV (reference sequence). The CDR3 extends over 14 amino acids. V gave up 5 bases and J gave up 1 base; unmatched junction bases: 2. CDR3 sequence reads: CASSRDRGSYEQYF. The CDR3 DNA reads TGTGCCAGCAGTCGGGACAGGGGATCCTACGAGCAGTACTTC.

CDR3 residues: CASSSTGANYGYTF. DNA of the CDR3: TGTGCCAGCAGCTCTACGGGGGCTAACTATGGCTACACCTTC. The gene calls are TRBV7-9 and TRBJ1-2; D perhaps matches TRBD1 (5 bases). Germline values: CDR1 SEHNR, CDR2 FQNEAQ (reference sequence). V was shortened by 4 bases and J by 0 bases, with 9 bases between the two germline ends. The CDR3 is 14 residues long.

This sequence joins TRBV7-3 and TRBJ2-5; either TRBD1 or TRBD2 may supply D (6 bases each). The CDR3 extends over 16 amino acids. Germline V CDR1 and CDR2: SGHTA, FQGTGA. The V and J ends lost 0 bases and 1 base respectively, with 12 bases between them. The CDR3 protein is CASSLTGGRIQETQYF. The CDR3 DNA is TGTGCCAGCAGCTTAACCGGGGGCAGAATCCAAGAGACCCAGTACTTC. The full variable domain, rest sourced from reference TRBV7-3 and TRBJ2-5, is GAGVSQTPSNKVTEKGKYVELRCDPISGHTALYWYRQSLGQGPEFLIYFQGTGAADDSGLPNDRFFAVRPEGSVSTLKIQRTERGDSAVYLCASSLTGGRIQETQYFGPGTRLLVL.

The chain couples TRBV15 to TRBJ2-7, with 8 bases fitting TRBD1. This CDR3 is 17 amino acids long. The germline V gene encodes CDR1 LNHNV and CDR2 YYDKDF (reference sequence). V lost 2 bases, J lost 3 bases, and 12 bases stayed unmatched. In DNA form, the CDR3 reads TGTGCCACCAGCAGATCCTCGCCCAGGGGGCGCGTCTACGAGCAGTACTTC. This sequence encodes CATSRSSPRGRVYEQYF.

The rearrangement joins TRBV9 to TRBJ2-3, with 8 nucleotides matching TRBD2. V was clipped by 4 bases and J by 2 bases; unmatched bases: 6. The germline CDR1 and CDR2 sequences are SGDLS and YYNGEE. CDR3 length: 15 residues. The CDR3 nucleotides read TGTGCCAGCAGCATCCAGACTAGCGCCACAGATACGCAGTATTTT. Translation gives CASSIQTSATDTQYF. Full variable domain (rest looked up from reference TRBV9 and TRBJ2-3): DSGVTQTPKHLITATGQRVTLRCSPRSGDLSVYWYQQSLDQGLQFLIQYYNGEERAKGNILERFSAQQFPDLHSELNLSSLELGDSALYFCASSIQTSATDTQYFGPGTRLTVL.

This clone occurred once. The V and J genes are TRBV15 and TRBJ2-7; 7 bases line up with TRBD1. This CDR3 spans 15 amino acids. J gave up 3 bases and V 5 bases, and 10 bases lay outside the gene matches. Germline values: CDR1 LNHNV, CDR2 YYDKDF (reference sequence). The CDR3 loop is CATSGKTGYHYEQYF. The CDR3 DNA sequence: TGTGCCACCAGCGGAAAGACAGGGTACCACTACGAGCAGTACTTC.

The chain links TRBV4-3 to TRBJ1-3; D gene ambiguous. This CDR3 has 14 amino acids. The germline V gene has CDR1 LGHNA and CDR2 YSLEER. With 3 bases removed from V and 4 bases from J, the gap between germline ends came to 10 bases. CDR3 region: CASSHADSGNTIYF. The CDR3 coding sequence is TGCGCCAGCAGCCACGCCGATTCGGGAAACACCATATATTTT.

V usage is TRBV7-9 and J usage is TRBJ2-3; the D gene is possibly TRBD1 (5 bases). The CDR3 is 15 amino acids. Trimming stripped 5 bases from V and 8 bases from J, with 20 bases between. Germline lookup yields CDR1 SEHNR and CDR2 FQNEAQ (reference sequence). The CDR3 nucleotides read TGTGCCAGCAGCAACATGACCCAGGGTCAAGGTACGCAGTATTTT. Translating it yields CASSNMTQGQGTQYF.

The chain links TRBV4-3 to TRBJ2-1; TRBD1 agrees at 8 bases. V shed 4 bases, J shed 2 bases, and the junction held 4 bases outside the gene matches. Per germline, CDR1 LGHNA and CDR2 YSLEER. The CDR3 has 15 residues. CDR3 nucleotides: TGCGCCAGCAGCCTAGACAGGGGCGCCTACAATGAGCAGTTCTTC. This codes for CASSLDRGAYNEQFF.

A note on this clone: The identical CDR3 is also encoded by other nucleotide sequences in the sample. V and J are TRBV28 and TRBJ2-2; D not certain. Per the germline V gene, CDR1 is MDHEN and CDR2 is SYDVKM. V was clipped by 3 bases and J by 0 bases, with 5 bases between them. The CDR3 length is 14 residues. The chain's CDR3 is CASSLNTNTGELFF. CDR3 nucleotides: TGTGCCAGCAGTTTGAACACGAACACCGGGGAGCTGTTTTTT.

The chain is built from TRBV19 and TRBJ1-5; D ambiguous. Germline-derived CDR1 and CDR2 are LNHDA and SQIVND (reference sequence). With 1 base removed from V and 0 bases from J, the gap between germline ends came to 7 bases. The CDR3 runs 15 residues. The CDR3 sequence is CASSIAFFSNQPQHF. In DNA form, the CDR3 reads TGTGCCAGTAGTATAGCATTCTTTAGCAATCAGCCCCAGCATTTT. The full variable domain, its missing parts supplied by reference TRBV19 and TRBJ1-5, is DGGITQSPKYLFRKEGQNVTLSCEQNLNHDAMYWYRQDPGQGLRLIYYSQIVNDFQKGDIAEGYSVSREKKESFPLTVTSAQKNPTAFYLCASSIAFFSNQPQHFGDGTRLSIL.

This clone has only one observation. J is TRBJ2-1 and V is TRBV11-2, with 8 nucleotides matching TRBD2. The V gene end was trimmed by 5 bases and the J gene end by 6 bases; junction bases not matched to a gene: 12. The CDR3 length is 16 residues. Germline values: CDR1 SGHAT, CDR2 FQNNGV. The CDR3 nucleotides are TGTGCCAGCAGCCTAGGCAGCGGGAGAAGGGGCAATGAGCAGTTCTTC. Translated, it gives CASSLGSGRRGNEQFF.

The chain couples TRBV7-9 to TRBJ1-1, with 9 positions matching TRBD1. Germline-derived CDR1 and CDR2 are SEHNR and FQNEAQ (reference sequence). V trimming: 2 bases; J trimming: 9 bases; junction bases outside the gene matches: 13. The length of the CDR3 is 16 residues. DNA for the CDR3: TGTGCCAGCAGCTTAAATATCGGACAGGGGAAATCGAAAGCTTTCTTT. Translation: CASSLNIGQGKSKAFF. Full variable domain (outside the CDR3, taken from reference TRBV7-9 and TRBJ1-1): DTGVSQNPRHKITKRGQNVTFRCDPISEHNRLYWYRQTLGQGPEFLTYFQNEAQLEKSRLLSDRFSAERPKGSFSTLEIQRTEQGDSAMYLCASSLNIGQGKSKAFFGQGTRLTVV.

This clone was counted a single time. The chain couples TRBV28 to TRBJ2-7, with TRBD2 identical over 10 bases. This CDR3 contains 18 residues. Germline assignment: CDR1 MDHEN and CDR2 SYDVKM. After removal of 3 bases from V and 5 bases from J, the junction contained 16 bases not matched to a gene. The CDR3 loop reads CASSLWTSGPQTVDEQYF. CDR3 sequence (DNA): TGTGCCAGCAGTTTGTGGACTAGCGGCCCCCAAACCGTCGACGAGCAGTACTTC.